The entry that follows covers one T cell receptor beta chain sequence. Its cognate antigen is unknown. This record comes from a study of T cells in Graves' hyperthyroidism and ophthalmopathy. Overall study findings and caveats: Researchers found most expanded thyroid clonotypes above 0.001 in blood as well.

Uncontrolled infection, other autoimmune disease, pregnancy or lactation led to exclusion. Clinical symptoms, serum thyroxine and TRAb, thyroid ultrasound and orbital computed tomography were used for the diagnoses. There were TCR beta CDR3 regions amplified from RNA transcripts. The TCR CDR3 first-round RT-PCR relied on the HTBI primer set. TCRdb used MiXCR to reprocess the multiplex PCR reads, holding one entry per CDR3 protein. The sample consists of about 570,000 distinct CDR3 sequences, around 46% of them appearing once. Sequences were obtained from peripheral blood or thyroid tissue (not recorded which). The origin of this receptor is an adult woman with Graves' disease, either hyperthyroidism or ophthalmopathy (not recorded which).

CDR3 in DNA: TGTGCCAGCAGTGAGGACAGTAGCAATCAGCCCCAGCATTTT. Residues: CASSEDSSNQPQHF. The V gene is TRBV25-1, the J gene TRBJ1-5; a possible D gene is TRBD1 (6 bases). The CDR3 runs to 14 residues. Germline V gives CDR1 MGHDK, CDR2 SYGVNS. V shed 3 bases and J shed 0 bases, with 6 bases lying between them.